Given below is one T cell receptor beta chain in context. The data derive from a study of blood T cell repertoires in COVID-19. Background on the study: Samples came from the United States, Italy and Spain, spanning acute and convalescent COVID-19. PBMCs, B-cell-depleted T cells, or T cells were the source of the cDNA or gDNA that made up the material.

Trimming removed 1 base from V and 2 bases from J; junction bases left unmatched: 6. The CDR3 has 17 amino acids. Germline CDR1 LGHDT, CDR2 YNNKEL (reference sequence). As processed by the authors: Scientists estimated how many nucleated cells there were by amplifying reference gene primers. Data came from immunoSEQ multiplex PCR; TCRdb stores just in-frame clones and leaves some out. The V and J calls and the clone size are those of that table, but D and trimming were determined from the DNA. The data show approximately 400,000 clones, about 80% seen once. Sequenced: peripheral blood. This chain uses TRBV3-1 (or the pseudogene TRBV3-2) with TRBJ2-5, with 11 bases matching TRBD2. The TCR sequence derives from a human donor with acute or convalescent COVID-19. The donor label of this sample is uncertain. The chain's CDR3 is CASSQGALAGVQETQYF. The CDR3 DNA reads as TGTGCCAGCAGCCAAGGGGCACTAGCGGGGGTACAAGAGACCCAGTACTTC.